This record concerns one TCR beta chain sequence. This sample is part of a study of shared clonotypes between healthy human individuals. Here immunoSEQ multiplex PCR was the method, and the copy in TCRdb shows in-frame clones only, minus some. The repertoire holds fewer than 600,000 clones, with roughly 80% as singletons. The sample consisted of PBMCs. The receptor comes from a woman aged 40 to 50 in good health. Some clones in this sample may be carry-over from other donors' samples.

The CDR3 nucleotides read TGTGCCAGCAGTTTGTGGGGGGTGGCTCAGCCCCAGCATTTT. Its translation is CASSLWGVAQPQHF. The chain uses TRBV28 and TRBJ1-5, with D perhaps TRBD1 (5 bases). The CDR3 sequence is 14 residues long. Trimming took 3 bases from V and 6 from J, leaving 12 bases between them. Per the germline V gene, CDR1 is MDHEN and CDR2 is SYDVKM. Combining the CDR3 with reference TRBV28 and TRBJ1-5 gives the whole variable domain DVKVTQSSRYLVKRTGEKVFLECVQDMDHENMFWYRQDPGLGLRLIYFSYDVKMKEKGDIPEGYSVSREKKERFSLILESASTNQTSMYLCASSLWGVAQPQHFGDGTRLSIL.